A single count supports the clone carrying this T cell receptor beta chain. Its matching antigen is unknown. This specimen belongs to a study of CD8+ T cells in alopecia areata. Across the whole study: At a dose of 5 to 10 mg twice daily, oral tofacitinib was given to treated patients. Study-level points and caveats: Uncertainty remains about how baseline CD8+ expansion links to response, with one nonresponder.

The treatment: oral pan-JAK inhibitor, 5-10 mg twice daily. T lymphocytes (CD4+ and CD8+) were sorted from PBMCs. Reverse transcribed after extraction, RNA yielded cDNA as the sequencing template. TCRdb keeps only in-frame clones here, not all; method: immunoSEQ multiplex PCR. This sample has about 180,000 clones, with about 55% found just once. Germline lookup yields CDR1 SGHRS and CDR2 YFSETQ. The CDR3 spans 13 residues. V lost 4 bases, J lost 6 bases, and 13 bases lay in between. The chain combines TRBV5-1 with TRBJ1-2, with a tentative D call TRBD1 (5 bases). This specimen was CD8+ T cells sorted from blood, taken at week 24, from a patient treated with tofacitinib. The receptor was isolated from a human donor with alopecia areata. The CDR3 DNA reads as TGCGCCAGCAGCCCCAAGCCGACAGATGGCTACACCTTC. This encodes CASSPKPTDGYTF.